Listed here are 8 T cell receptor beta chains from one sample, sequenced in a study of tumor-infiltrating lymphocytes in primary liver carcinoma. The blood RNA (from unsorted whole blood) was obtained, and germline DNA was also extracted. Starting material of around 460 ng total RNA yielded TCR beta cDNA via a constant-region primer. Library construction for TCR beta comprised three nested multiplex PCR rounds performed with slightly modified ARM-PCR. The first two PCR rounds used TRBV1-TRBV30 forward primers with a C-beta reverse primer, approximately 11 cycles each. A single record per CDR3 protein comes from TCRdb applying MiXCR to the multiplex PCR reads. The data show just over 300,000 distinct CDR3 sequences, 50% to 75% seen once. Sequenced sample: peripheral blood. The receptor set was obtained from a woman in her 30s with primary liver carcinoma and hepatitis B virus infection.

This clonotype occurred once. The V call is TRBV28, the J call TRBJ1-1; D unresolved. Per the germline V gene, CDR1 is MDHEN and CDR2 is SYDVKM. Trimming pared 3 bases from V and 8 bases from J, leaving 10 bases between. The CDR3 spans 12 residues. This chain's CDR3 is CASSFGPREAFF. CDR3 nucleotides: TGTGCCAGCAGTTTTGGACCGCGGGAAGCTTTCTTT.

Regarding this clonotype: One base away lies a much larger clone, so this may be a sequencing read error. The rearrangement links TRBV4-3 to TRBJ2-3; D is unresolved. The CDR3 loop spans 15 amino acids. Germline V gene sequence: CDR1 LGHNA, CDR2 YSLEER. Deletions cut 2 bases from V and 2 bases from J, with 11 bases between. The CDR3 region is CASSQRLTITDTQYF. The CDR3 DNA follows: TGCGCCAGCAGCCAACGGCTTACTATCACAGATACGCAGTATTTT.

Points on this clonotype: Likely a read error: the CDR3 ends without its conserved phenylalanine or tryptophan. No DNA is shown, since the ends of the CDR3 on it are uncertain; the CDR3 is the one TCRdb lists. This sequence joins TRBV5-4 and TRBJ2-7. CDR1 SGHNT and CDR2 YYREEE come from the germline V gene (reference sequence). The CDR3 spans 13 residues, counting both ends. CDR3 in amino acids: CASSSLATYEQYL.

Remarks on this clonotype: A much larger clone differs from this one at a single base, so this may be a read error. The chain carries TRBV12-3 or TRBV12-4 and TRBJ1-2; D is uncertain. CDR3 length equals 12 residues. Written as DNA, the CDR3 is TGTGCCAGCAGTCAAGAGGTCTATGGCTGCACCTTC. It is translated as CASSQEVYGCTF.

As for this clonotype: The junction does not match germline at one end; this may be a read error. The CDR3 is CNVGPGPYEQYF. CDR3 nucleotide sequence: TGCAACGTTGGGCCAGGCCCCTATGAGCAGTACTTC. J is TRBJ2-7 and V is TRBV29-1; D remains ambiguous. The CDR3 spans 12 residues. Germline CDR1 reads SQVTM; CDR2 reads ANQGSEA.

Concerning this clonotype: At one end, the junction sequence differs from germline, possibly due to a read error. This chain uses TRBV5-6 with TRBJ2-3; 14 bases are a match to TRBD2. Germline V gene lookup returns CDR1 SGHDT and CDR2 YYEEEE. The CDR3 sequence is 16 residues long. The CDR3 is CVSRLRTSGRTDTQYF. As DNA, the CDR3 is TGTGTCAGCAGACTACGGACTAGCGGGAGGACAGATACGCAGTATTTT.

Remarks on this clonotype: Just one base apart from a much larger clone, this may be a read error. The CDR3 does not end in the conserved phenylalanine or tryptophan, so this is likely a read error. CDR3 DNA sequence: TGTGCCAGCAGGCAGGGTAATTCACCCCTCCACTGT. Its protein product is CASRQGNSPLHC. V and J are TRBV6-5 and TRBJ1-6; maybe TRBD1 (5 bases). CDR1 and CDR2 (germline): MNHEY, SVGAGI. Trimming took 6 bases from V and 6 from J, leaving 6 bases between them. The CDR3 has 12 residues.

The CDR3 sequence: CSVVLAQKAYEQYF. The CDR3 DNA follows: TGCAGCGTTGTATTGGCACAGAAAGCCTACGAGCAGTACTTC. The rearrangement joins TRBV29-1 to TRBJ2-7; D remains unclear. V shed 4 bases and J shed 2 bases, with 15 bases lying between them. This CDR3 is built from 14 residues. CDR1 and CDR2 from the germline V gene are SQVTM and ANQGSEA.